The 8 T cell receptor beta chains given below trace back to one sample, sequenced in a study of blood T cell repertoires in COVID-19. Sequencing was performed with immunoSEQ multiplex PCR; in TCRdb, only in-frame clones are kept and a portion is missing. The data hold 95,000 to 110,000 clones, with about 80% observed a single time. The sample comprised peripheral blood. Receptors were obtained from a man in his sixties or seventies with acute or convalescent COVID-19.

This clone was picked up one time. At one boundary the junction diverges from the germline segment, which might be a read error. The genes are TRBV6-1 and TRBJ2-2, with D perhaps matching TRBD2 (6 bases). Germline V gene data show CDR1 as MNHNS and CDR2 as SASEGT. This CDR3 contains 15 residues. CDR3: CASREGLGSTGELFF. In DNA, the CDR3 is TGTGCCAGCAGGGAAGGACTCGGGAGCACCGGGGAGCTGTTTTTT.

This clone was detected once. This chain joins TRBV6-5 and TRBJ1-1, with D possibly being TRBD1 (5 bases). Trimming pared 6 bases from V and 1 base from J, leaving 9 bases between. This CDR3 has 13 residues. CDR1 is MNHEY, CDR2 SVGAGI, per germline. The CDR3 loop is CASSPGQNTEAFF. Here the CDR3 DNA reads TGTGCCAGCAGCCCCGGACAGAACACTGAAGCTTTCTTT.

The chain has TRBV5-4 and TRBJ2-5; D might be TRBD1 (6 bases). Deletions cut 5 bases from V and 4 bases from J, with 18 bases between. Germline values: CDR1 SGHNT, CDR2 YYREEE (reference sequence). The CDR3 is 15 amino acids. CDR3 sequence reads: CASRDEQGSGETQYF. CDR3 DNA sequence: TGTGCCAGCAGGGACGAACAGGGCTCAGGAGAGACCCAGTACTTC.

This clone was recorded a few times. CDR3 in DNA: TGTGCCAGCAGCTTCGACAGCCACTTAAACTATGGCTACACCTTC. It yields the protein CASSFDSHLNYGYTF. The chain is built from TRBV6-5 and TRBJ1-2, with D tentatively TRBD1 (5 bases). Germline V gives CDR1 MNHEY, CDR2 SVGAGI. The CDR3 sequence is 15 residues long. V lost 6 bases and J 2 bases, leaving 16 bases between the germline ends.

This clone was picked up one time. The chain has TRBV25-1 and TRBJ2-7, with 7 bases identical to TRBD2. The germline V gene encodes CDR1 MGHDK and CDR2 SYGVNS. This CDR3 has 14 residues. J lost 1 base, V lost 2 bases, and 2 bases had no gene match. The CDR3 sequence is CASSEGAGSYEQYF. CDR3 bases: TGTGCCAGCAGTGAAGGAGCGGGGTCCTACGAGCAGTACTTC.

This clone was recorded only once. The rearrangement uses TRBV6-6 and TRBJ1-2; TRBD1 aligns across 8 bases. Germline-derived CDR1 and CDR2 are MNHNY and SVGAGI (reference sequence). The ends lost 2 bases at V and 4 bases at J; junction bases unmatched: 6. CDR3 length: 15 amino acids. For the CDR3, the DNA is TGTGCCAGCAGTTACCCTGGACAGGGAGGCTATGGCTACACCTTC. It is translated as CASSYPGQGGYGYTF.

This chain joins TRBV19 and TRBJ1-2; 7 bases line up with TRBD1. The CDR3 spans 12 residues. CDR1 is LNHDA and CDR2 is SQIVND in the germline V gene (reference sequence). The junction had 8 bases not matched to a gene; V was cut back by 8 bases and J by 8 bases. CDR3 nucleotide sequence: TGTGCCAGTGGAGAGGGGGCGGTCGGCTACACCTTC. Its protein is CASGEGAVGYTF.

A few counts support this clone. The chain links TRBV27 to TRBJ2-1; the D gene is possibly TRBD1 (5 bases). Germline V gives CDR1 MNHEY, CDR2 SMNVEV (reference sequence). The CDR3 has 13 amino acids. V lost 5 bases, J lost 9 bases, and 14 bases lay in between. The CDR3 here is CASSVSRVGEQFF. The CDR3 nucleotides read TGTGCCAGCAGTGTCAGCAGGGTTGGTGAGCAGTTCTTC.